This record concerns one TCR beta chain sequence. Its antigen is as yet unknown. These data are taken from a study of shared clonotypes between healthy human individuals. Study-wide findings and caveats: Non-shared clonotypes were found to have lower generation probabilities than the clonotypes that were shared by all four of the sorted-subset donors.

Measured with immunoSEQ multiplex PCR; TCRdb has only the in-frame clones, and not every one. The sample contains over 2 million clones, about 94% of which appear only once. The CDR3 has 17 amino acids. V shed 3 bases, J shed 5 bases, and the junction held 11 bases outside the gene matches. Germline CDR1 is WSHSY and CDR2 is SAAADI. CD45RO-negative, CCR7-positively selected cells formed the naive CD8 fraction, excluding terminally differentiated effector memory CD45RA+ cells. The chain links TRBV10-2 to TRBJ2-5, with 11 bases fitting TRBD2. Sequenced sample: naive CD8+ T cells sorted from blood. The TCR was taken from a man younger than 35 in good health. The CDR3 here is CASSDVIAGGIGETQYF. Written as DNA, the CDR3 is TGCGCCAGCAGTGATGTGATAGCGGGGGGGATCGGGGAGACCCAGTACTTC.